This TCR beta chain was recorded in a study of CD8 T cells in Susac syndrome. RNA, at roughly 0.5 to 1 ug, was reverse transcribed with random hexamers. It was immunoSEQ multiplex PCR that amplified TCR beta CDR3 across 54 Vbeta and 13 Jbeta. TCRdb fed the immunoSEQ multiplex PCR reads into MiXCR, producing one record per CDR3 protein. The sample includes 140,000 to 150,000 distinct CDR3 sequences, about 95% of them seen just once. Input material: CD4+ T cells from PBMCs. The source is a human donor with multiple sclerosis.

The CDR3 spells CASSSPLPVPTYNEQFF. In DNA form, the CDR3 reads TGTGCCAGCAGCTCCCCGCTGCCCGTACCCACCTACAATGAGCAGTTCTTC. The chain joins TRBV7-2 to TRBJ2-1; D is ambiguous. The CDR3 is made up of 17 amino acids. V was trimmed by 4 bases and J by 2 bases, leaving 18 bases between them. Per germline, CDR1 SGHTA and CDR2 FQGNSA.